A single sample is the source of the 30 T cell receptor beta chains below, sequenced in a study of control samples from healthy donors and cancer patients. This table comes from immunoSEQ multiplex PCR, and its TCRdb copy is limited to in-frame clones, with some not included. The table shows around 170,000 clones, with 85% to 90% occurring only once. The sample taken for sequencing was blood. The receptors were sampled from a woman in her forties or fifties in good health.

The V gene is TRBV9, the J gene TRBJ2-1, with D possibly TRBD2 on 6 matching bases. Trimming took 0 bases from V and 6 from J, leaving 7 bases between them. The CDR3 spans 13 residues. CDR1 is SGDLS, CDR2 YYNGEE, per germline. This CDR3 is CASSVGGGNEQFF. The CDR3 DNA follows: TGTGCCAGCAGCGTAGGGGGAGGCAATGAGCAGTTCTTC.

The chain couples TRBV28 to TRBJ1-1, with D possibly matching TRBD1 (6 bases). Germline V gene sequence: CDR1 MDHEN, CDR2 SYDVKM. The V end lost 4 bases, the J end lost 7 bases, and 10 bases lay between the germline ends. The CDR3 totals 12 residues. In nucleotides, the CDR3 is TGTGCCAGCAGTTCAAGACAGGATGAAGCTTTCTTT. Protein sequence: CASSSRQDEAFF. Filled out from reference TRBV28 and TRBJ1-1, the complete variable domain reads DVKVTQSSRYLVKRTGEKVFLECVQDMDHENMFWYRQDPGLGLRLIYFSYDVKMKEKGDIPEGYSVSREKKERFSLILESASTNQTSMYLCASSSRQDEAFFGQGTRLTVV.

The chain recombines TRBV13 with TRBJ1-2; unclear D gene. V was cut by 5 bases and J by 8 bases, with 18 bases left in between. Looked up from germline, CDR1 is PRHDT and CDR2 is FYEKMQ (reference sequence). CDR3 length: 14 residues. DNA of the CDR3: TGTGCCAGCAGCCAGGCGAGCCCGGGTGGAGGCTACACCTTC. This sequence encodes CASSQASPGGGYTF.

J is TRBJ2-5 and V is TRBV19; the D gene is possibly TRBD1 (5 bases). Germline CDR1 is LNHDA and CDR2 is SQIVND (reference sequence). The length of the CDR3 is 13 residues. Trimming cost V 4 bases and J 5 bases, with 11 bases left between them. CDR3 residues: CASSTHKGETQYF. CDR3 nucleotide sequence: TGTGCCAGTAGTACCCACAAGGGGGAGACCCAGTACTTC.

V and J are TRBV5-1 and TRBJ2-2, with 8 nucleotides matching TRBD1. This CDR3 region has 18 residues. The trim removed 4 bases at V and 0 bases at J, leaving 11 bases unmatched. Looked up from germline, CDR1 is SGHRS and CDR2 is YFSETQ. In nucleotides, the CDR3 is TGCGCCAGCAGCCCCTCCCATTTACAGGGGGCGAACACCGGGGAGCTGTTTTTT. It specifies CASSPSHLQGANTGELFF.

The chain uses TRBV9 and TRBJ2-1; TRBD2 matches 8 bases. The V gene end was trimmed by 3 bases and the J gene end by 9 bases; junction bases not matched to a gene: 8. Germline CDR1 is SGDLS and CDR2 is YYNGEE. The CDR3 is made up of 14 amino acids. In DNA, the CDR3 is TGTGCCAGCAGCGGACCGGGACTAGGAGGTGAGCAGTTCTTC. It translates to CASSGPGLGGEQFF.

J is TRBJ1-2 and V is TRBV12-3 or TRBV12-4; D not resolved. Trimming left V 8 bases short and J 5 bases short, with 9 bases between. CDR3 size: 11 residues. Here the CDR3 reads CASSSSYGYTF. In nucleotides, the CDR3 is TGTGCCAGCTCCTCGAGTTATGGCTACACCTTC.

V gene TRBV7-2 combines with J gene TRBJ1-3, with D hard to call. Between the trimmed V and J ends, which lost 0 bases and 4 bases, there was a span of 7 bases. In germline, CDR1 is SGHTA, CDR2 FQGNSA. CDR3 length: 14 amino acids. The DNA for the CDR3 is TGTGCCAGCAGCTTAGCCGAGGTGGGAAACACCATATATTTT. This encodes CASSLAEVGNTIYF.

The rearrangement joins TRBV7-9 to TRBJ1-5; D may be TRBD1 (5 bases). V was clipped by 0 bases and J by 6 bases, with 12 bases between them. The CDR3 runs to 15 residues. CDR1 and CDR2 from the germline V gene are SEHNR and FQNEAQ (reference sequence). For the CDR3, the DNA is TGTGCCAGCAGCTTAGCGACTGGGACTGGTCAGCCCCAGCATTTT. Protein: CASSLATGTGQPQHF. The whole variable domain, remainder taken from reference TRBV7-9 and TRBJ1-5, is DTGVSQNPRHKITKRGQNVTFRCDPISEHNRLYWYRQTLGQGPEFLTYFQNEAQLEKSRLLSDRFSAERPKGSFSTLEIQRTEQGDSAMYLCASSLATGTGQPQHFGDGTRLSIL.

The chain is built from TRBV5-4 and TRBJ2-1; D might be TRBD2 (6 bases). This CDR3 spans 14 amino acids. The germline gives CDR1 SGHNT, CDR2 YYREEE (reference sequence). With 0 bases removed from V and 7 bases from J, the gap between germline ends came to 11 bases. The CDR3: CASSLGLEWNEQFF. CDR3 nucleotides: TGTGCCAGCAGCTTGGGACTAGAGTGGAATGAGCAGTTCTTC.

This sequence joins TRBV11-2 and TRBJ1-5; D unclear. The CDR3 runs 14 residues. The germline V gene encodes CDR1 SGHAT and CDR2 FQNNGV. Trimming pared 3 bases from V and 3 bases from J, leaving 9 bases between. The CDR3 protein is CASSFGRYNQPQHF. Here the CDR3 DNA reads TGTGCCAGCAGCTTCGGCAGATACAATCAGCCCCAGCATTTT.

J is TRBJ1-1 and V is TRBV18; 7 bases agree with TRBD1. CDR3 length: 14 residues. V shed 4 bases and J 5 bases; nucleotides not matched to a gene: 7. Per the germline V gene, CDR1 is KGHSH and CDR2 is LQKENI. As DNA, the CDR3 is TGTGCCAGCTCACGGGACAGCTCGGTTACTGAAGCTTTCTTT. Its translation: CASSRDSSVTEAFF.

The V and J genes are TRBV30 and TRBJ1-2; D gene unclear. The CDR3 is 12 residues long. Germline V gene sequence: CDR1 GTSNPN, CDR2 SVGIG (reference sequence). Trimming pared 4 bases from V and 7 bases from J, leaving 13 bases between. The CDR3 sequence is CAWMRDFSGYTF. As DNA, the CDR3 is TGTGCCTGGATGAGGGATTTTAGTGGCTACACCTTC.

In DNA form, the CDR3 reads TGTGCCAGTAGTATAACAGGACCGTTTTCTGGAAACACCATATATTTT. Residues: CASSITGPFSGNTIYF. The chain combines TRBV19 with TRBJ1-3, with D maybe TRBD1 (5 bases). The CDR3 has 16 residues. Deletions cut 2 bases from V and 1 base from J, with 12 bases between. Germline assignment: CDR1 LNHDA and CDR2 SQIVND (reference sequence).

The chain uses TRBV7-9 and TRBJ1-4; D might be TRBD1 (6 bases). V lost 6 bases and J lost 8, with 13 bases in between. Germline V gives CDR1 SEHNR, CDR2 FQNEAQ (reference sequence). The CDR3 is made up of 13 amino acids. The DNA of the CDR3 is TGTGCCAGCAGACCGCGGACAGAAGAAAAACTGTTTTTT. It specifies CASRPRTEEKLFF.

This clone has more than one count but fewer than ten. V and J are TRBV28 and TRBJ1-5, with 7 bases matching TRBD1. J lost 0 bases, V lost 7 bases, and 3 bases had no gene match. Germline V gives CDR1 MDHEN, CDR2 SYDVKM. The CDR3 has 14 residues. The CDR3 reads CASTWTGSNQPQHF. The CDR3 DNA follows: TGTGCCAGCACCTGGACAGGTAGCAATCAGCCCCAGCATTTT.

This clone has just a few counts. The CDR3 coding sequence is TGTGCCAGCAGGAGCCGCGGGGGCCGGAGCTATGGCTACACCTTC. Its protein product is CASRSRGGRSYGYTF. The chain couples TRBV2 to TRBJ1-2, with D perhaps matching TRBD1 (6 bases). V was trimmed by 6 bases and J by 4 bases, leaving 18 bases between them. The CDR3 contains 15 residues. Germline V gene data show CDR1 as SNHLY and CDR2 as FYNNEI.

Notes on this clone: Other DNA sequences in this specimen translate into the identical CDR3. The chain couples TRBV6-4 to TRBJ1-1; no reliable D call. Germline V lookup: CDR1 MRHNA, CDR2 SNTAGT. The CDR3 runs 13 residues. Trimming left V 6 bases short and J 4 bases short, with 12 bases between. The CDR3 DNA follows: TGTGCCAGCAGCCTGACGGGAGGCACTGAAGCTTTCTTT. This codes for CASSLTGGTEAFF.

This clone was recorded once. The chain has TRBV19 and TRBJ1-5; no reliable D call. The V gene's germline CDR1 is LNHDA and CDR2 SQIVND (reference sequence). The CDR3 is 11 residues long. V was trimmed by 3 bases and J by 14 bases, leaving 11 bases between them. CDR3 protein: CASSIGGGKHF. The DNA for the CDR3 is TGTGCCAGTAGTATCGGAGGAGGCAAGCATTTT.

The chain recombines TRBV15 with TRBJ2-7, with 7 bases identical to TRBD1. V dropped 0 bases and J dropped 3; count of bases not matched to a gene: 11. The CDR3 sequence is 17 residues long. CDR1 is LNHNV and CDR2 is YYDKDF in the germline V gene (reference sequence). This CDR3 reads CATSRDIGQVGSYEQYF. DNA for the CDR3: TGTGCCACCAGCAGAGATATTGGACAGGTGGGGAGCTACGAGCAGTACTTC.

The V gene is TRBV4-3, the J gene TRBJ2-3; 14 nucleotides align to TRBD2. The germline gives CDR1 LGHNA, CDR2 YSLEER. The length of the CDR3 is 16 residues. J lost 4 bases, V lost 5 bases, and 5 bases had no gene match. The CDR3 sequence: CASSLGLAGGPDTQYF. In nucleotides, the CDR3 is TGCGCCAGCAGCTTAGGACTAGCGGGAGGACCAGATACGCAGTATTTT.

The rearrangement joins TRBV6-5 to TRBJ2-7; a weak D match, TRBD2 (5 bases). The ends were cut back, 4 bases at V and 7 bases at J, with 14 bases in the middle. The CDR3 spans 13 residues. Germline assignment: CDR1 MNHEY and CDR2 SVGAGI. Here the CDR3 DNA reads TGTGCCAGCAGTTCCCCGGGAAAGGAAGAGCAGTACTTC. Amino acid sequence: CASSSPGKEEQYF.

Here the CDR3 DNA reads TGTGCCAGCAGCTTTAGGGGGCTAAACAATCAGCCCCAGCATTTT. The encoded protein is CASSFRGLNNQPQHF. This chain links TRBV7-2 with TRBJ1-5, with TRBD1 matching 7 bases. The V gene end was trimmed by 3 bases and the J gene end by 3 bases; junction bases not matched to a gene: 5. CDR3 length: 15 residues. CDR1 is SGHTA and CDR2 is FQGNSA in the germline V gene.

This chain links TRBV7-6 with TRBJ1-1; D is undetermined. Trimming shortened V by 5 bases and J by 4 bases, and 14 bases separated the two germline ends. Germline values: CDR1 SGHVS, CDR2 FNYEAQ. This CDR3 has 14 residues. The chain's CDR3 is CASSPRNLGTEAFF. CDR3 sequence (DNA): TGTGCCAGCAGCCCAAGAAACTTGGGCACTGAAGCTTTCTTT.

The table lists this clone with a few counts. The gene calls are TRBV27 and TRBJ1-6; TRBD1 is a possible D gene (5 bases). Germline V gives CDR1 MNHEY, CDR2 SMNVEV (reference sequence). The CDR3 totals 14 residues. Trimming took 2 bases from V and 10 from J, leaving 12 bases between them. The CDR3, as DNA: TGTGCCAGCAGTTTAATAGGGGTCGGATCACCCCTCCACTTT. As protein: CASSLIGVGSPLHF.

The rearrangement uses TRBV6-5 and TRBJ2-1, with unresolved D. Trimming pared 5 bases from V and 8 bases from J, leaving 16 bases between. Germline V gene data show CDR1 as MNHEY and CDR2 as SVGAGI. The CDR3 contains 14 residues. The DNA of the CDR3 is TGTGCCAGCAGTACCCCGGGTTCCGGAGATGAGCAGTTCTTC. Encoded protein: CASSTPGSGDEQFF.

For the CDR3, the DNA is TGCAGCGCCGTCGGGACAGTCGGGAGGAATGAAAAACTGTTTTTT. Its translation is CSAVGTVGRNEKLFF. The chain carries TRBV29-1 and TRBJ1-4, with 7 bases identical to TRBD1. V trimming: 7 bases; J trimming: 5 bases; junction bases outside the gene matches: 13. The germline V gene encodes CDR1 SQVTM and CDR2 ANQGSEA. CDR3 size: 15 residues.

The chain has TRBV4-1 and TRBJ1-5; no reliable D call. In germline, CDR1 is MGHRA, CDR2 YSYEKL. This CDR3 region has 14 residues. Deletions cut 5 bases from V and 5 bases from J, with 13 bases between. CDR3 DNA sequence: TGCGCCAGCAGCAAGGAGGGTCGGGATCAGCCCCAGCATTTT. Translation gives CASSKEGRDQPQHF.

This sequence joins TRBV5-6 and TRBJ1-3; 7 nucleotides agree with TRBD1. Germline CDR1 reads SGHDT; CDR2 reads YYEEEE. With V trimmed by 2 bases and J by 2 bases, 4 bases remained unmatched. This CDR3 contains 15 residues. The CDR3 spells CASSFLGTAGNTIYF. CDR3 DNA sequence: TGTGCCAGCAGCTTCCTCGGGACAGCTGGAAACACCATATATTTT.

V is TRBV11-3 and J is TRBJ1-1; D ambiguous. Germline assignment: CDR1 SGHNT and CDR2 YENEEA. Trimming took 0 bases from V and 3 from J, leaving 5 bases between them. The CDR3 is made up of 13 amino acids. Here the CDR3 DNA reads TGTGCCAGCAGCTTAGAGCGGCACACTGAAGCTTTCTTT. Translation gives CASSLERHTEAFF.